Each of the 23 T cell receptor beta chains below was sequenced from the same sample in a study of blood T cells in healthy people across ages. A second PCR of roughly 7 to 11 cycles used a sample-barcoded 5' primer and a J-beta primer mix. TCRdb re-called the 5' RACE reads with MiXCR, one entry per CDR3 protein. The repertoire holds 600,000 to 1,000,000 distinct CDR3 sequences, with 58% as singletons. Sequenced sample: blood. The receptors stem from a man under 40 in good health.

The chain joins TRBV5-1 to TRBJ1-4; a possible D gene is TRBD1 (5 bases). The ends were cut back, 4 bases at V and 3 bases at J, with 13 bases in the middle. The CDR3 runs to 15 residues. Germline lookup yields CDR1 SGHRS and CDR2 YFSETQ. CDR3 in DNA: TGCGCCAGCAGCGGGGGAACGGGACCTAATGAAAAACTGTTTTTT. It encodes CASSGGTGPNEKLFF.

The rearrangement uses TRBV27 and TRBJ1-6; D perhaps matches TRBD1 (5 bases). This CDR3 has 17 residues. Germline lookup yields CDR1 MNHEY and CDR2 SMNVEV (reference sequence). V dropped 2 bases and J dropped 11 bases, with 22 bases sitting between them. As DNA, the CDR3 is TGTGCCAGCAGTTTAGGTCCCCGGACAATGAGGAGTGCACCCCTCCACTTT. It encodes CASSLGPRTMRSAPLHF.

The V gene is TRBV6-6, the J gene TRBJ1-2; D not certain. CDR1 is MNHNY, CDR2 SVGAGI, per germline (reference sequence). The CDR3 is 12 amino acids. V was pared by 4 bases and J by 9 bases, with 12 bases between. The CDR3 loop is CASSSPRNRYTF. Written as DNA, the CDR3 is TGTGCCAGCAGTTCCCCTCGTAACCGCTACACCTTC.

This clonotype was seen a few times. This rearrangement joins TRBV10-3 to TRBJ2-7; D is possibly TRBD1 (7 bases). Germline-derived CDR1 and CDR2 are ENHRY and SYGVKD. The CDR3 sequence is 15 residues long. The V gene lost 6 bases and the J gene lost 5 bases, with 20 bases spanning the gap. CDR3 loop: CAISRQGGMGDEQYF. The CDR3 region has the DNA TGTGCCATCAGCCGACAGGGCGGGATGGGAGACGAGCAGTACTTC.

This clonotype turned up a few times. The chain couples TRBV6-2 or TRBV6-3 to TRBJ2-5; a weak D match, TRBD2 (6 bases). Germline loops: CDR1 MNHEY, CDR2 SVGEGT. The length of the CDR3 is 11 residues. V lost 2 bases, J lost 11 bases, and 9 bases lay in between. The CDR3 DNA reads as TGTGCCAGCAGTTACGGTCGGGAGCAGTACTTC. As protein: CASSYGREQYF.

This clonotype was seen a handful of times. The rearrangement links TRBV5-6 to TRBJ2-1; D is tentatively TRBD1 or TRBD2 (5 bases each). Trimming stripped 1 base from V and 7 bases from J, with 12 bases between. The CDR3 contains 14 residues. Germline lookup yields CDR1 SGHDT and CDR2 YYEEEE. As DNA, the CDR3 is TGTGCCAGCAGCTTGCTGGGGGATCGAAATGAGCAGTTCTTC. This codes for CASSLLGDRNEQFF. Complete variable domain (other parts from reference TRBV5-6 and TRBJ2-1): DAGVTQSPTHLIKTRGQQVTLRCSPKSGHDTVSWYQQALGQGPQFIFQYYEEEERQRGNFPDRFSGHQFPNYSSELNVNALLLGDSALYLCASSLLGDRNEQFFGPGTRLTVL.

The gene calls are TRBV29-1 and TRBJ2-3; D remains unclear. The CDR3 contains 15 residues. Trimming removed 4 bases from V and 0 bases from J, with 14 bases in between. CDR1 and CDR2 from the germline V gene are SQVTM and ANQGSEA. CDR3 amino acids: CSVVGTGQSTDTQYF. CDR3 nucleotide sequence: TGCAGCGTTGTAGGTACTGGGCAGAGCACAGATACGCAGTATTTT.

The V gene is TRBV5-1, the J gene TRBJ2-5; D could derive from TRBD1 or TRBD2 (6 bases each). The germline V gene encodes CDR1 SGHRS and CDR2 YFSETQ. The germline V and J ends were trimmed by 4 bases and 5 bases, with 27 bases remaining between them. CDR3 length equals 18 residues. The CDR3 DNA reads TGCGCCAGCAGCGGGGGGCTGAAGTTGGGATCCCGCCTGGAGACCCAGTACTTC. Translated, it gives CASSGGLKLGSRLETQYF.

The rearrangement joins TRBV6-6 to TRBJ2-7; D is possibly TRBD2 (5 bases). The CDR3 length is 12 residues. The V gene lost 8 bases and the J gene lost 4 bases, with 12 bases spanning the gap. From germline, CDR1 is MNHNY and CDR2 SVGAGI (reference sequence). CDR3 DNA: TGTGCCAGCGCCAAACCGGGGTACGAGCAGTACTTC. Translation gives CASAKPGYEQYF.

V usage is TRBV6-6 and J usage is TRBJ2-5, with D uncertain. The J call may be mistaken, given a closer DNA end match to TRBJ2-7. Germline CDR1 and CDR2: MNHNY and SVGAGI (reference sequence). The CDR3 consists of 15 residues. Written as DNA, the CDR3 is TGTGCCAGCAGTCGCTCTCTAGGAAGGCTCTACGAGCAGTACTTC. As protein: CASSRSLGRLYEQYF.

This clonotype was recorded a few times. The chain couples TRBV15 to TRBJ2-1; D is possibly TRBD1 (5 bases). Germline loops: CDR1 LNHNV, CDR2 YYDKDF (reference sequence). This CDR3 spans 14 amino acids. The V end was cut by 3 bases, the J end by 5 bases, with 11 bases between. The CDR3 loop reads CATSRSDRHNEQFF. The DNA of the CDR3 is TGTGCCACCAGCAGGTCTGACAGACACAATGAGCAGTTCTTC.

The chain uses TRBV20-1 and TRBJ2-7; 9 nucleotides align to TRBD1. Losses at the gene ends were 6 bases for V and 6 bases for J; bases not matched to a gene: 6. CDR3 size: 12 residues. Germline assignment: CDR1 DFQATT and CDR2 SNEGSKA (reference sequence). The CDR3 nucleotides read TGCAGTGCGGACAGGGGCAATCCCGAGCAGTACTTC. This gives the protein CSADRGNPEQYF.

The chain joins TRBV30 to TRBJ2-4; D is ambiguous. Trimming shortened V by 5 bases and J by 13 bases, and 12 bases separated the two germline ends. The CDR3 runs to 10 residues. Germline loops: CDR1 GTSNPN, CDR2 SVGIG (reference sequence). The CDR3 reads CAWGAQTQYF. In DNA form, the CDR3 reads TGTGCCTGGGGCGCCCAAACGCAGTACTTC.

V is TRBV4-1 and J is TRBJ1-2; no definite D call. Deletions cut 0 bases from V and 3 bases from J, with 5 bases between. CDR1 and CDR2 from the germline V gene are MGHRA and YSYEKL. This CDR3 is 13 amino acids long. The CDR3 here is CASSQESYYGYTF. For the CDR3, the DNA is TGCGCCAGCAGCCAAGAGAGCTACTATGGCTACACCTTC.

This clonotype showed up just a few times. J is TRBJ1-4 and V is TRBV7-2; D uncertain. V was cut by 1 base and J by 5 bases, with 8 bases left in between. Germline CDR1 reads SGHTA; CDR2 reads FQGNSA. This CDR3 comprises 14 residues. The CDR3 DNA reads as TGTGCCAGCAGCTTAGTTGCTGGGAATGAAAAACTGTTTTTT. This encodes CASSLVAGNEKLFF.

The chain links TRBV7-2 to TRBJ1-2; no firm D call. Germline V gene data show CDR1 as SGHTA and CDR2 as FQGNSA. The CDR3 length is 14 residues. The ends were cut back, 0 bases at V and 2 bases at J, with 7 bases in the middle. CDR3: CASSLASRNYGYTF. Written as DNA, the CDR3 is TGTGCCAGCAGCTTAGCATCGAGAAACTATGGCTACACCTTC.

CDR3 residues: CSARSAGRPTENQPQHF. The DNA for the CDR3 is TGCAGTGCTAGAAGTGCAGGTCGCCCGACAGAAAATCAGCCCCAGCATTTT. This chain connects TRBV20-1 to TRBJ1-5; D may be TRBD1 (5 bases). The germline gives CDR1 DFQATT, CDR2 SNEGSKA (reference sequence). The CDR3 sequence is 17 residues long. The ends were cut back, 2 bases at V and 4 bases at J, with 21 bases in the middle.

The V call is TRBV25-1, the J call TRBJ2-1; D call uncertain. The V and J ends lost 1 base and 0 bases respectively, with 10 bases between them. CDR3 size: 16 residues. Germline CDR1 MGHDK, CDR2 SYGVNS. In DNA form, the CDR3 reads TGTGCCAGCAGTGAATCGGCGGCGAGCTCCTACAATGAGCAGTTCTTC. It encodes CASSESAASSYNEQFF. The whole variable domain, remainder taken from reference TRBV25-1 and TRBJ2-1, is EADIYQTPRYLVIGTGKKITLECSQTMGHDKMYWYQQDPGMELHLIHYSYGVNSTEKGDLSSESTVSRIRTEHFPLTLESARPSHTSQYLCASSESAASSYNEQFFGPGTRLTVL.

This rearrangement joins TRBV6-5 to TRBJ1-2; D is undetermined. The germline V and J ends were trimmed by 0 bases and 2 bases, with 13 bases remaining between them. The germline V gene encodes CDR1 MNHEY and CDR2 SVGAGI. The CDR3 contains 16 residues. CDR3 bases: TGTGCCAGCAGTTACTCGAGTGCGGAGGACAACTATGGCTACACCTTC. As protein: CASSYSSAEDNYGYTF.

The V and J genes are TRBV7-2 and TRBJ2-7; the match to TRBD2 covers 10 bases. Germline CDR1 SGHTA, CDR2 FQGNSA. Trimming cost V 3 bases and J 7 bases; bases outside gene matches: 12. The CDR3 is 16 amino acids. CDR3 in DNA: TGTGCCAGCAGCTTGAGTAGCGGGAGGATGTGGAATGAGCAGTACTTC. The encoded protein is CASSLSSGRMWNEQYF.

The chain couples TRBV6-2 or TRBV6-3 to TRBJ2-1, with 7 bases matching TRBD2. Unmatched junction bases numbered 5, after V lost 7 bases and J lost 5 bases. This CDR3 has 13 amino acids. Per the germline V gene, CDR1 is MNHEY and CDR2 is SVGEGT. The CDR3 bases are TGTGCCAGCATAGGACTAGTGGACAATGAGCAGTTCTTC. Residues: CASIGLVDNEQFF.

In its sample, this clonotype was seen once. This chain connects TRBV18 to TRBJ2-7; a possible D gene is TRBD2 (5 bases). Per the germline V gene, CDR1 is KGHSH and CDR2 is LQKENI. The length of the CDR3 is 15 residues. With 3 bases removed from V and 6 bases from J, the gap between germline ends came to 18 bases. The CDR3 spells CASSPNRDSAAEQYF. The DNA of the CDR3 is TGTGCCAGCTCACCTAACCGGGATTCCGCCGCCGAGCAGTACTTC. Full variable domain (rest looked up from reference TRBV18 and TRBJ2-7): NAGVMQNPRHLVRRRGQEARLRCSPMKGHSHVYWYRQLPEEGLKFMVYLQKENIIDESGMPKERFSAEFPKEGPSILRIQQVVRGDSAAYFCASSPNRDSAAEQYFGPGTRLTVT.

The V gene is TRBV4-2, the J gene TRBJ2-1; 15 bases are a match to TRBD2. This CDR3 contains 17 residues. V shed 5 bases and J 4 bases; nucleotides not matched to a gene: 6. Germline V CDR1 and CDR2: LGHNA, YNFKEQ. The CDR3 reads CASSERTSGRGYNEQFF. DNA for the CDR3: TGTGCCAGCAGCGAAAGGACTAGCGGGAGGGGTTACAATGAGCAGTTCTTC.